Below, 26 T cell receptor beta chains from the same sample are listed, as sequenced in a study of cytomegalovirus exposure and HLA in healthy donors. The PCR employed 60 Vbeta primers together with 13 Jbeta primers. The repertoire was sequenced with immunoSEQ multiplex PCR; TCRdb's copy has only in-frame clones and lacks some. The table has approximately 160,000 clones, 60% to 80% seen once; the top ten hold roughly 0.7%. The sequenced material came from PBMCs. The receptors stem from a male donor in good health and CMV-seronegative.

The chain recombines TRBV11-2 with TRBJ2-6; 11 positions agree with TRBD1. CDR1 SGHAT and CDR2 FQNNGV come from the germline V gene. Trimming at V came to 5 bases and at J to 0 bases, leaving 6 bases not matched to a gene. This CDR3 contains 18 residues. CDR3 sequence (DNA): TGTGCCAGCAGCCCCTGGACAGGGGGCGTCTCTGGGGCCAACGTCCTGACTTTC. Translated, it gives CASSPWTGGVSGANVLTF. Variable domain in full (rest from reference TRBV11-2 and TRBJ2-6): EAGVAQSPRYKIIEKRQSVAFWCNPISGHATLYWYQQILGQGPKLLIQFQNNGVVDDSQLPKDRFSAERLKGVDSTLKIQPAKLEDSAVYLCASSPWTGGVSGANVLTFGAGSRLTVL.

The chain links TRBV29-1 to TRBJ1-2; 7 bases align to TRBD1. The germline gives CDR1 SQVTM, CDR2 ANQGSEA. Trimming at V came to 6 bases and at J to 4 bases, leaving 5 bases not matched to a gene. The CDR3 runs 12 residues. This chain's CDR3 is CSVKGQLYGYTF. The CDR3 DNA reads as TGCAGCGTCAAGGGACAGCTCTATGGCTACACCTTC.

The rearrangement links TRBV2 to TRBJ2-5; D call uncertain. The CDR3 has 15 amino acids. Germline loops: CDR1 SNHLY, CDR2 FYNNEI. V was shortened by 2 bases and J by 0 bases, with 10 bases between the two germline ends. This CDR3 reads CASSESLLYQETQYF. CDR3 in DNA: TGTGCCAGCAGTGAATCCCTCCTGTACCAAGAGACCCAGTACTTC.

V is TRBV18 and J is TRBJ2-7; 7 nucleotides align to TRBD1. CDR3 length equals 14 residues. The germline V gene has CDR1 KGHSH and CDR2 LQKENI. Trimming removed 3 bases from V and 7 bases from J; junction bases left unmatched: 9. The CDR3 loop reads CASSPGTARSEQYF. The CDR3 DNA sequence: TGTGCCAGCTCACCCGGGACAGCCCGATCGGAGCAGTACTTC. The complete variable domain, with remaining parts taken from reference TRBV18 and TRBJ2-7, reads NAGVMQNPRHLVRRRGQEARLRCSPMKGHSHVYWYRQLPEEGLKFMVYLQKENIIDESGMPKERFSAEFPKEGPSILRIQQVVRGDSAAYFCASSPGTARSEQYFGPGTRLTVT.

The chain is built from TRBV9 and TRBJ1-1, with D perhaps TRBD1 (5 bases). Trimming cost V 0 bases and J 2 bases, with 14 bases left between them. Looked up from germline, CDR1 is SGDLS and CDR2 is YYNGEE. The CDR3 is 16 residues long. The CDR3 sequence: CASSVGGRVYNTEAFF. The CDR3, as DNA: TGTGCCAGCAGCGTAGGAGGCAGGGTCTACAACACTGAAGCTTTCTTT. Drawing the rest from reference TRBV9 and TRBJ1-1, the complete variable domain is DSGVTQTPKHLITATGQRVTLRCSPRSGDLSVYWYQQSLDQGLQFLIQYYNGEERAKGNILERFSAQQFPDLHSELNLSSLELGDSALYFCASSVGGRVYNTEAFFGQGTRLTVV.

V is TRBV11-2 and J is TRBJ2-2; D uncertain. The CDR3 runs to 14 residues. Germline CDR1 SGHAT, CDR2 FQNNGV. The V end was cut by 1 base, the J end by 5 bases, with 8 bases between. CDR3 nucleotide sequence: TGTGCCAGCAGCTTAGTCTCCAGAACCGGGGAGCTGTTTTTT. It is translated as CASSLVSRTGELFF.

The rearrangement joins TRBV6-6 to TRBJ2-4, with TRBD1 identical over 7 bases. With 6 bases clipped from V and 5 bases from J, the junction kept 7 bases outside the gene matches. CDR1 MNHNY and CDR2 SVGAGI come from the germline V gene (reference sequence). The CDR3 sequence is 14 residues long. CDR3 sequence reads: CASRPPGGENIQYF. DNA of the CDR3: TGTGCCAGCAGGCCCCCAGGGGGTGAAAACATTCAGTACTTC.

The genes are TRBV5-1 and TRBJ1-1, with TRBD1 matching over 11 bases. After removal of 4 bases from V and 1 base from J, the junction contained 6 bases not matched to a gene. The CDR3 is 16 amino acids. The V gene's germline CDR1 is SGHRS and CDR2 YFSETQ. The CDR3 spells CASSVWTGGTNTEAFF. CDR3 coding DNA: TGCGCCAGCAGCGTTTGGACAGGGGGCACGAACACTGAAGCTTTCTTT.

The chain is built from TRBV11-1 and TRBJ2-7; TRBD2 is a possible D gene (6 bases). This CDR3 region has 14 residues. CDR1 is SGHAT, CDR2 FQDESV, per germline (reference sequence). The germline V and J ends were trimmed by 6 bases and 3 bases, with 15 bases remaining between them. CDR3 in amino acids: CASSPLGTYYEQYF. In nucleotides, the CDR3 is TGTGCCAGCAGTCCCTTGGGGACTTACTACGAGCAGTACTTC.

The genes are TRBV6-5 and TRBJ1-1; D uncertain. CDR1 is MNHEY and CDR2 is SVGAGI in the germline V gene. Trimming removed 5 bases at V and 4 bases at J, with 11 bases between. The CDR3 covers 13 residues. The chain's CDR3 is CASSRAEGTEAFF. CDR3 bases: TGTGCCAGCAGTCGGGCCGAGGGCACTGAAGCTTTCTTT.

This chain connects TRBV7-9 to TRBJ1-2; D possibly corresponds to TRBD1 (6 bases). CDR3 length: 14 residues. Germline assignment: CDR1 SEHNR and CDR2 FQNEAQ (reference sequence). Trimming cost V 4 bases and J 4 bases, with 13 bases left between them. The CDR3 nucleotides read TGTGCCAGCAGCTCTCCTACAGGGATCTATGGCTACACCTTC. Protein product: CASSSPTGIYGYTF.

This clone was counted a few times. The J gene is TRBJ1-1, the V gene TRBV2; 8 bases fit TRBD1. V lost 3 bases and J lost 11; bases outside the gene matches: 8. Germline CDR1 reads SNHLY; CDR2 reads FYNNEI. CDR3 length equals 13 residues. The CDR3 sequence is CASSESGGTKAFF. DNA for the CDR3: TGTGCCAGCAGTGAGTCAGGGGGCACCAAGGCTTTCTTT.

The chain carries TRBV5-4 and TRBJ2-7; 7 positions match TRBD2. CDR1 and CDR2 from the germline V gene are SGHNT and YYREEE (reference sequence). The length of the CDR3 is 15 residues. The ends lost 0 bases at V and 1 base at J; junction bases unmatched: 4. The DNA for the CDR3 is TGTGCCAGCAGCTTGGCAGCGGGGTCGTCCTACGAGCAGTACTTC. Translation: CASSLAAGSSYEQYF.

This chain uses TRBV2 with TRBJ1-2; 7 positions match TRBD1. There are 16 residues in the CDR3. The junction had 14 bases not matched to a gene; V was cut back by 6 bases and J by 4 bases. CDR1 is SNHLY, CDR2 FYNNEI, per germline. The CDR3 nucleotides read TGTGCCAGCAGCGACCCCGGACAGGCCTCCGGCTATGGCTACACCTTC. This sequence encodes CASSDPGQASGYGYTF.

This clone showed up just once. V is TRBV18 and J is TRBJ2-3; 13 bases line up with TRBD2. The CDR3 has 17 residues. Per the germline V gene, CDR1 is KGHSH and CDR2 is LQKENI. Losses at the gene ends were 0 bases for V and 1 base for J; bases not matched to a gene: 1. The CDR3 DNA is TGTGCCAGCTCACCACCTGGACTAGCGGGAGGCACAGATACGCAGTATTTT. It translates to CASSPPGLAGGTDTQYF.

The chain joins TRBV27 to TRBJ1-2; no clear D gene. CDR1 is MNHEY, CDR2 SMNVEV, per germline (reference sequence). V shed 7 bases and J shed 1 base, with 13 bases lying between them. This CDR3 has 14 residues. The CDR3 DNA reads as TGTGCCAGCAACCTTCGGGTTTATAACTATGGCTACACCTTC. This sequence encodes CASNLRVYNYGYTF.

This chain joins TRBV7-3 and TRBJ2-7, with no clear D. V gave up 0 bases and J gave up 7 bases, with 10 bases separating them. Germline assignment: CDR1 SGHTA and CDR2 FQGTGA. This CDR3 is 13 amino acids long. CDR3 DNA sequence: TGTGCCAGCAGCTTAACTGAGGTTGCTGAGCAGTACTTC. Translated, it gives CASSLTEVAEQYF.

CDR3 bases: TGTGCCAGCAGCCGGACTAGAGAGAGGGCAGATACGCAGTATTTT. As protein: CASSRTRERADTQYF. J is TRBJ2-3 and V is TRBV7-2; 7 bases agree with TRBD2. Trimming at V came to 5 bases and at J to 4 bases, leaving 9 bases not matched to a gene. Germline assignment: CDR1 SGHTA and CDR2 FQGNSA. The CDR3 totals 15 residues. Full variable domain (outside the CDR3, taken from reference TRBV7-2 and TRBJ2-3): GAGVSQSPSNKVTEKGKDVELRCDPISGHTALYWYRQSLGQGLEFLIYFQGNSAPDKSGLPSDRFSAERTGGSVSTLTIQRTQQEDSAVYLCASSRTRERADTQYFGPGTRLTVL.

This chain links TRBV2 with TRBJ2-2; 11 bases align to TRBD2. The J segment lost 5 bases and the V segment lost 6 bases, leaving 5 bases of the junction unmatched. There are 15 residues in the CDR3. The germline gives CDR1 SNHLY, CDR2 FYNNEI. As DNA, the CDR3 is TGTGCCAGCAGGGTGACTAGCGGGGTGACCGGGGAGCTGTTTTTT. Translation: CASRVTSGVTGELFF.

In its sample, this clone was seen once. V gene TRBV5-1 combines with J gene TRBJ1-2; a possible D gene is TRBD1 (6 bases). CDR1 SGHRS and CDR2 YFSETQ come from the germline V gene. The CDR3 is 16 amino acids. V was cut by 3 bases and J by 0 bases, with 15 bases left in between. CDR3 DNA sequence: TGCGCCAGCAGCTCGCCGGGGACAACCTCTAACTATGGCTACACCTTC. It specifies CASSSPGTTSNYGYTF.

A few counts support this clone. The V gene is TRBV11-3, the J gene TRBJ2-7; 8 positions agree with TRBD1. Germline V lookup: CDR1 SGHNT, CDR2 YENEEA. V lost 3 bases, J lost 3 bases, and 1 base stayed unmatched. CDR3 size: 13 residues. The CDR3 protein is CASSFGQGYEQYF. CDR3 DNA sequence: TGTGCCAGCAGCTTCGGACAGGGCTACGAGCAGTACTTC.

The chain is built from TRBV7-6 and TRBJ2-3; weak D call: TRBD1 (6 bases). CDR1 is SGHVS, CDR2 FNYEAQ, per germline. The V and J ends lost 5 bases and 3 bases respectively, with 18 bases between them. This CDR3 comprises 16 residues. The chain's CDR3 is CASSPNRDLRTDTQYF. The CDR3 nucleotides read TGTGCCAGCAGCCCCAACAGGGACCTCCGGACAGATACGCAGTATTTT.

The chain is built from TRBV19 and TRBJ1-6, with TRBD1 identical over 8 bases. Germline CDR1 is LNHDA and CDR2 is SQIVND (reference sequence). The CDR3 extends over 17 amino acids. V was clipped by 2 bases and J by 7 bases; unmatched bases: 10. The CDR3 spells CASSISPRTGNNSPLHF. The CDR3 nucleotides read TGTGCCAGTAGTATATCACCCCGGACAGGGAACAATTCACCCCTCCACTTT.

The rearrangement links TRBV18 to TRBJ2-7; D is possibly TRBD1 (6 bases). The germline V gene has CDR1 KGHSH and CDR2 LQKENI. V was cut by 3 bases and J by 7 bases, with 19 bases left in between. The CDR3 has 15 residues. The CDR3 reads CASSPYRDTIWEQYF. CDR3 DNA: TGTGCCAGCTCACCCTACCGGGACACCATTTGGGAGCAGTACTTC.

The gene calls are TRBV5-6 and TRBJ1-1; the D gene is possibly TRBD1 (6 bases). Trimming shortened V by 4 bases and J by 6 bases, and 13 bases separated the two germline ends. There are 13 residues in the CDR3. Germline V gene lookup returns CDR1 SGHDT and CDR2 YYEEEE. CDR3 nucleotides: TGTGCCAGCAGCCCAGGGGTGGTCCCTGAAGCTTTCTTT. This gives the protein CASSPGVVPEAFF.

There are a few counts of this clone. The V gene is TRBV7-3, the J gene TRBJ1-2; 7 bases fit TRBD1. The CDR3 length is 13 residues. Trimming at V came to 4 bases and at J to 7 bases, leaving 6 bases not matched to a gene. Germline V gene lookup returns CDR1 SGHTA and CDR2 FQGTGA. The chain's CDR3 is CASSSRDRAGYTF. DNA of the CDR3: TGTGCCAGCAGCTCCCGGGACAGAGCTGGCTACACCTTC.